Listed below are T cell receptor beta chains from one sample, sequenced in a study of cytomegalovirus exposure and HLA in healthy donors. Assay used: immunoSEQ multiplex PCR; TCRdb lists only in-frame clones, some missing. The sample consists of under 150,000 clones, around 84% of them appearing once. Input material: PBMCs. These receptors were taken from a man aged 18 to 29 in good health and CMV-seropositive. Each CDR3 is given with its conserved first and last residue. D genes are given only for firm matches. Clone size is given for some rows only: seen once, a few or many times, or a class if the clone is expanded.

V gene	D gene	J gene	clone size	CDR3 protein	CDR3 DNA
TRBV6-5	TRBD1	TRBJ1-4	NA	CASSFTGGREKLFF	TGTGCCAGCAGTTTTACAGGGGGACGTGAAAAACTGTTTTTT
TRBV19	NA	TRBJ2-1	NA	CASSSEGPNEQFF	TGTGCCAGTAGTTCGGAGGGGCCTAATGAGCAGTTCTTC
TRBV6-1	TRBD1	TRBJ1-2	NA	CASRGTASNYGYTF	TGTGCCAGCAGAGGGACAGCTTCTAACTATGGCTACACCTTC
TRBV12-5	TRBD1	TRBJ2-7	NA	CASGLSLGDRVFEQYF	TGTGCTAGTGGTTTGTCCTTGGGGGACAGGGTCTTTGAGCAGTACTTC
TRBV5-1	NA	TRBJ1-2	NA	CASSLGRTGYGYTF	TGCGCCAGCAGCTTGGGTCGGACGGGGTATGGCTACACCTTC
TRBV19	TRBD1	TRBJ1-2	NA	CASSMGTGPNYGYTF	TGTGCCAGTAGTATGGGGACAGGCCCCAACTATGGCTACACCTTC
TRBV7-7	NA	TRBJ2-2	once	CASSLLTGHTGELFF	TGTGCCAGCTCTCTCCTGACGGGTCACACCGGGGAGCTGTTTTTT
TRBV19	TRBD1	TRBJ1-5	few	CASRDRGYLSGNQPQHF	TGTGCCAGCCGGGACAGGGGTTATCTGTCGGGCAATCAGCCCCAGCATTTT
TRBV27	TRBD1	TRBJ2-7	NA	CASTPRWGQGSHEQYF	TGTGCCAGCACCCCTCGGTGGGGACAGGGCTCCCACGAGCAGTACTTC
TRBV19	TRBD1	TRBJ1-5	NA	CASSHRGQPQHF	TGTGCCAGTAGTCACAGGGGGCAGCCCCAGCATTTT
TRBV12-5	NA	TRBJ2-3	NA	CASGLSGTDTQYF	TGTGCTAGTGGTTTGTCGGGCACAGATACGCAGTATTTT
TRBV2	NA	TRBJ2-1	NA	CASSARPEGNEQFF	TGTGCCAGCAGTGCCCGTCCAGAGGGCAATGAGCAGTTCTTC
TRBV5-4	TRBD1	TRBJ1-2	NA	CASSAGQTYGYTF	TGTGCCAGCAGCGCGGGACAGACCTATGGCTACACCTTC
TRBV2	NA	TRBJ2-1	once	CASCNYNEQFF	TGTGCCAGCTGTAATTACAATGAGCAGTTCTTC
TRBV5-4	TRBD2	TRBJ2-3	NA	CASSFTPGTRTTDTQYF	TGTGCCAGCAGCTTCACCCCCGGGACTAGGACCACAGATACGCAGTATTTT
TRBV7-3	TRBD2	TRBJ2-3	once	CASSLNSGSRDTQYF	TGTGCCAGCAGCTTAAATAGCGGGAGTAGAGATACGCAGTATTTT
TRBV12-5	NA	TRBJ1-4	NA	CASGYTVEKLFF	TGTGCTAGTGGCTACACAGTTGAAAAACTGTTTTTT
TRBV29-1	TRBD1	TRBJ2-3	NA	CSILPGGTDTQYF	TGCAGCATACTGCCAGGGGGTACAGATACGCAGTATTTT
TRBV4-1	NA	TRBJ2-7	few	CASSQAPDFQGYEQYF	TGCGCCAGCAGCCAAGCCCCGGACTTCCAAGGGTACGAGCAGTACTTC
TRBV5-1	TRBD1	TRBJ1-2	NA	CASSLRDRAGFGAGYTF	TGCGCCAGCAGCCTCCGGGACAGGGCCGGTTTCGGGGCTGGCTACACCTTC
TRBV5-4	NA	TRBJ2-7	few	CASSLDRKKQYF	TGTGCCAGCAGCTTGGACAGGAAGAAGCAGTACTTC
TRBV19	NA	TRBJ1-3	NA	CASSRIQGRGSGNTIYF	TGTGCCAGTAGCAGAATACAGGGTCGGGGCTCTGGAAACACCATATATTTT
TRBV5-1	NA	TRBJ2-3	once	CASSLPTEITDTQYF	TGCGCCAGCAGCTTACCGACGGAGATCACAGATACGCAGTATTTT
TRBV29-1	NA	TRBJ2-2	NA	CSAVLNTGELFF	TGCAGCGCAGTTTTGAACACCGGGGAGCTGTTTTTT